The rows below give T cell receptor beta chains drawn from one sample of a study of molecular identifiers for immune sequencing clone quantification. TCRdb ran MiXCR on the PCR reads and lists one entry per CDR3 protein. The table lists some 680,000 distinct CDR3 sequences, 25% of them singletons. The specimen sequenced was naive CD8+ T cells from blood, with Jurkat cell RNA spiked in. These receptors were taken from a human donor in good health. Some libraries in this study had Jurkat cell RNA spiked in. Each CDR3 is given with its conserved first and last residue. Each record gives: J gene, clone size, CDR3 length, V gene, D gene, CDR3 protein, CDR3 DNA. D genes are given only for firm matches. Some rows have no size entry. The others give once, few or many, or a class for an expanded clone.

TRBJ2-3 many 15 TRBV7-9 TRBD2 CASSLETSNTDTQYF TGTGCCAGCAGCTTAGAGACTAGCAACACAGATACGCAGTATTTT
TRBJ2-3 many 15 TRBV13 - CASSLGSVGADTQYF TGTGCCAGCAGCTTAGGAAGTGTCGGCGCAGATACGCAGTATTTT
TRBJ2-5 - 15 TRBV5-6 - CASSAKGIGSETQYF TGTGCCAGCAGCGCCAAAGGTATAGGGTCAGAGACCCAGTACTTC
TRBJ1-1 - 15 TRBV6-6 - CASSYSGGGGSEAFF TGTGCCAGCAGTTACTCGGGGGGTGGAGGCTCTGAAGCTTTCTTT
TRBJ2-7 few 16 TRBV4-2 - CASSQELRPGNYEQYF TGTGCCAGCAGCCAAGAGTTGCGCCCTGGGAACTACGAGCAGTACTTC
TRBJ1-1 few 11 TRBV12-3/TRBV12-4 - CASAYNTEAFF TGTGCCAGCGCATATAACACTGAAGCTTTCTTT
TRBJ1-3 many 15 TRBV5-6 - CASSLGLGAGNTIYF TGTGCCAGCAGCTTGGGATTGGGAGCTGGAAACACCATATATTTT
TRBJ1-1 many 16 TRBV4-1 TRBD1 CASSQEYTGGLTEAFF TGCGCCAGCAGCCAAGAATATACAGGGGGCTTGACTGAAGCTTTCTTT
TRBJ1-2 many 12 TRBV6-5 TRBD1 CASTGQNYGYTF TGTGCCAGCACGGGACAGAACTATGGCTACACCTTC
TRBJ2-5 few 13 TRBV20-1 - CSARPGLGETQYF TGCAGTGCTAGACCGGGTTTGGGGGAGACCCAGTACTTC
TRBJ2-3 few 16 TRBV9 TRBD2 CASSVGVAGITDTQYF TGTGCCAGCAGCGTAGGAGTAGCGGGTATCACAGATACGCAGTATTTT
TRBJ2-7 many 15 TRBV4-2 - CASSQDRLAVYEQYF TGTGCCAGCAGCCAAGATCGGCTAGCTGTCTACGAGCAGTACTTC
TRBJ2-1 many 13 TRBV7-3 - CASSLLAGNEQFF TGTGCCAGCAGCTTATTAGCTGGGAATGAGCAGTTCTTC
TRBJ2-3 - 15 TRBV10-3 - CAISGWERSTDTQYF TGTGCCATCAGTGGATGGGAGCGGAGCACAGATACGCAGTATTTT
TRBJ1-1 few 17 TRBV27 TRBD1 CASSPLRDRGANTEAFF TGTGCCAGCAGTCCTTTACGGGACAGGGGTGCGAACACTGAAGCTTTCTTT
TRBJ2-7 - 15 TRBV11-2 TRBD1 CASSIGTGALYEQYF TGTGCCAGCAGCATAGGGACAGGAGCCCTCTACGAGCAGTACTTC
TRBJ2-1 many 13 TRBV28 - CASSLYPGNEQFF TGTGCCAGCAGTTTATATCCAGGGAATGAGCAGTTCTTC
TRBJ2-7 many 14 TRBV27 TRBD1 CASRQGQGYNEQYF TGTGCCAGCAGGCAGGGACAGGGGTACAACGAGCAGTACTTC
TRBJ2-7 - 13 TRBV12-3/TRBV12-4 - CASSFDPRGEQYF TGTGCCAGCAGTTTCGACCCCCGTGGGGAGCAGTACTTC
TRBJ2-3 - 16 TRBV27 TRBD2 CASSLSASGSADTQYF TGTGCCAGCAGTTTATCGGCCAGCGGGAGCGCAGATACGCAGTATTTT
TRBJ2-7 few 17 TRBV29-1 TRBD2 CSVAWADRTSGRIEQYF TGCAGCGTTGCGTGGGCGGACCGGACTAGCGGGAGGATCGAGCAGTACTTC
TRBJ1-1 many 14 TRBV12-5 TRBD1 CASSSTGEGTEAFF TGTGCTAGTAGCTCAACAGGGGAAGGGACTGAAGCTTTCTTT
TRBJ1-5 - 16 TRBV24-1 - CATSEVGHLLNQPQHF TGTGCCACCAGTGAAGTAGGGCACCTACTCAATCAGCCCCAGCATTTT
TRBJ1-5 - 17 TRBV19 - CASNSAGYTLSDQPQHF TGTGCCAGTAATTCCGCGGGTTACACACTTTCCGATCAGCCCCAGCATTTT
TRBJ2-3 many 14 TRBV10-2 TRBD1 CATHPDRATDTQYF TGCGCCACCCACCCCGACAGGGCCACAGATACGCAGTATTTT
TRBJ1-1 - 12 TRBV2 - CASLEPNTKAFF TGTGCCAGCCTGGAACCAAACACTAAAGCTTTCTTT
TRBJ2-2 once 16 TRBV7-9 TRBD1 CPSSLPTGGDTGELFF TGTCCCAGCAGCTTACCGACAGGGGGCGACACCGGGGAGCTGTTTTTT
TRBJ2-3 few 17 TRBV20-1 TRBD2 CSAQGLAGVVGTDTQYF TGCAGTGCCCAAGGACTAGCGGGAGTTGTCGGCACAGATACGCAGTATTTT
TRBJ1-1 - 16 TRBV4-1 - CASSPLAGTSGTEAFF TGCGCCAGCAGCCCTCTAGCCGGGACTTCGGGCACTGAAGCTTTCTTT
TRBJ2-7 many 13 TRBV27 TRBD1 CASSLQGAYEQYF TGTGCCAGCAGTTTACAGGGGGCCTACGAGCAGTACTTC
TRBJ2-5 - 14 TRBV7-6 - CASSYTEFQETQYF TGTGCCAGCAGCTACACAGAATTTCAAGAGACCCAGTACTTC
TRBJ1-5 - 15 TRBV27 TRBD1 CATGVAGTAIQPQHF TGTGCCACCGGTGTAGCCGGGACAGCAATTCAGCCCCAGCATTTT
TRBJ1-1 few 16 TRBV6-2/TRBV6-3 - CASTNFYPGLNTEAFF TGTGCCAGCACAAACTTTTACCCCGGCCTTAACACTGAAGCTTTCTTT
TRBJ2-5 few 15 TRBV4-3 - CASSHSTGVQETQYF TGCGCCAGCAGCCATTCGACAGGCGTCCAAGAGACCCAGTACTTC